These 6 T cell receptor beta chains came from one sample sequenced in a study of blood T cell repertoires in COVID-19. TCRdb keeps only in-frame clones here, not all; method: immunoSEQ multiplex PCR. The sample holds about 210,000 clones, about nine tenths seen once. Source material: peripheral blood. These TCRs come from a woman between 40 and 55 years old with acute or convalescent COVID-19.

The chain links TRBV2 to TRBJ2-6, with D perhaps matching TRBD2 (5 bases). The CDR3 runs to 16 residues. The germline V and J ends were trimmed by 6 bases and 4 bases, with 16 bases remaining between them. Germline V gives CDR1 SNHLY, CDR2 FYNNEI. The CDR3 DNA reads TGTGCCAGCAGGAGGGAAATCGGGTCAGGGGCCAACGTCCTGACTTTC. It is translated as CASRREIGSGANVLTF.

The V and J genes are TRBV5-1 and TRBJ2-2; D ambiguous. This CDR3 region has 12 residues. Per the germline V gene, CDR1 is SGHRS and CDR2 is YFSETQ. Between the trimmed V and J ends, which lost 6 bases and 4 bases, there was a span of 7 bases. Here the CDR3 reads CASMGLTGELFF. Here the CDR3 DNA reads TGCGCCAGCATGGGCCTCACCGGGGAGCTGTTTTTT. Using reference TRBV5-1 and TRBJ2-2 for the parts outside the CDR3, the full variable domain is KAGVTQTPRYLIKTRGQQVTLSCSPISGHRSVSWYQQTPGQGLQFLFEYFSETQRNKGNFPGRFSGRQFSNSRSEMNVSTLELGDSALYLCASMGLTGELFFGEGSRLTVL.

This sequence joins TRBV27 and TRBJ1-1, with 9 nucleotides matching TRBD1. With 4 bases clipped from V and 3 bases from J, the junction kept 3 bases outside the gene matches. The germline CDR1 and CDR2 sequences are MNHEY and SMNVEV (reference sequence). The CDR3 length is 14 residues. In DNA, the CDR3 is TGTGCCAGCAGTTCACAGGGGGCCCACACTGAAGCTTTCTTT. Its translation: CASSSQGAHTEAFF.

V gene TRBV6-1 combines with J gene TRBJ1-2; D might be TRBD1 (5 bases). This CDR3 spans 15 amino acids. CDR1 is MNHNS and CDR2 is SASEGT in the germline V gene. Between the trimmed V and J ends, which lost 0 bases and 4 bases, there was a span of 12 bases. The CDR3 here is CASSEALRRGYGYTF. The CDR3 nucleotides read TGTGCCAGCAGTGAAGCGCTTAGGAGGGGCTATGGCTACACCTTC.

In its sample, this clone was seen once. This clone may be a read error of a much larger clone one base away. The CDR3 reads CASSLQGGTEAFF. The CDR3 DNA reads TGTGCCAGCAGCTTACAGGGAGGCACTGAAGCTTTCTTT. The chain uses TRBV7-2 and TRBJ1-1; weak D call: TRBD1 (5 bases). The CDR3 runs 13 residues. V lost 2 bases, J lost 4 bases, and 8 bases lay in between. CDR1 and CDR2 from the germline V gene are SGHTA and FQGNSA.

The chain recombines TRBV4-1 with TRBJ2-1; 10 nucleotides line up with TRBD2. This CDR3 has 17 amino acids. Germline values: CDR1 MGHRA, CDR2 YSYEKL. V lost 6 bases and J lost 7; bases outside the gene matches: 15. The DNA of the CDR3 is TGCGCCAGCAGTCTTAGGCTAGCGGGGGCTAGCTCTAATGAGCAGTTCTTC. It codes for CASSLRLAGASSNEQFF.